This T cell receptor beta chain was retrieved from a study of persistence of HIV-infected CD4 T cells. Study-wide points: Degenerate expanded CDR3beta sequences were enriched among CMV- and Gag-responding cells.

Sequencing used immunoSEQ version 4 in survey mode. This table comes from immunoSEQ multiplex PCR, and its TCRdb copy is limited to in-frame clones, with some not included. Of 35,000 to 50,000 clones in the sample, 89% were seen once. The junction had 8 bases not matched to a gene; V was cut back by 3 bases and J by 2 bases. From germline, CDR1 is DFQATT and CDR2 SNEGSKA (reference sequence). CDR3 size: 15 residues. A remark on this clone: Antigen unknown.

This nonspecific control used anti-CD3/anti-CD28 bead stimulation of CD4+ T cells. Sorting of responding CD4+ T cells relied on upregulated CD40 ligand together with CD69. The material sequenced was CD4+ T cells sorted from PBMCs after roughly 18-hour stimulation, taken from a patient who received antiretroviral therapy. This chain joins TRBV20-1 and TRBJ2-7, with 9 bases matching TRBD1. The source of this sequence is an adult man with HIV who was CMV-seropositive. CDR3 amino acids: CSASLRGTGTYEQYF. In nucleotides, the CDR3 is TGCAGTGCTAGTCTTCGGGGGACAGGGACCTACGAGCAGTACTTC.